This is a list of T cell receptor beta chains from one sample in a study of blood T cell repertoires in COVID-19. Clones were read by immunoSEQ multiplex PCR, and TCRdb kept only the in-frame ones, dropping some. This table holds about 15,000 clones, about 80% found once. Sequenced input: peripheral blood. The receptor set was obtained from a man aged 70-80 years with active or convalescent COVID-19. The CDR3 runs from the conserved cysteine through the conserved F or W. Each record gives: V gene, J gene, D gene, clone size, CDR3 protein, CDR3 DNA. The D gene is left open where the match is weak. Clone size is shown for a subset of rows, as once, few, many or a class of expanded clone.

V gene: TRBV6-6
J gene: TRBJ2-1
D gene: -
clone size: few
CDR3 protein: CASSDIGKQFF
CDR3 DNA: TGTGCCAGCAGTGACATTGGTAAGCAGTTCTTC

V gene: TRBV28
J gene: TRBJ1-4
D gene: -
clone size: few
CDR3 protein: CASSSGGTANEKLFF
CDR3 DNA: TGTGCCAGCAGTTCCGGGGGGACTGCTAATGAAAAACTGTTTTTT

V gene: TRBV19
J gene: TRBJ1-2
D gene: -
clone size: -
CDR3 protein: CASTIGGAPVRGYTF
CDR3 DNA: TGTGCCAGTACCATTGGGGGGGCCCCCGTTCGAGGCTACACCTTC

V gene: TRBV6-2/TRBV6-3
J gene: TRBJ1-1
D gene: TRBD1
clone size: -
CDR3 protein: CASSLRQGNTEAFF
CDR3 DNA: TGTGCCAGCAGCCTACGACAGGGAAACACTGAAGCTTTCTTT

V gene: TRBV4-2
J gene: TRBJ1-3
D gene: -
clone size: -
CDR3 protein: CASSRSSTDSGNTIYF
CDR3 DNA: TGTGCCAGCAGCCGATCCTCGACAGATTCTGGAAACACCATATATTTT

V gene: TRBV28
J gene: TRBJ1-1
D gene: -
clone size: -
CDR3 protein: CASSFPGAEAFF
CDR3 DNA: TGTGCCAGCAGTTTCCCCGGGGCTGAAGCTTTCTTT

V gene: TRBV25-1
J gene: TRBJ1-1
D gene: -
clone size: few
CDR3 protein: CASKRGGNTEAFF
CDR3 DNA: TGTGCCAGCAAAAGGGGAGGGAACACTGAAGCTTTCTTT

V gene: TRBV2
J gene: TRBJ2-7
D gene: -
clone size: -
CDR3 protein: CASSRTTRYEQYF
CDR3 DNA: TGTGCCAGCAGTCGGACAACGAGGTACGAGCAGTACTTC

V gene: TRBV5-6
J gene: TRBJ2-2
D gene: TRBD1
clone size: -
CDR3 protein: CASSLGLGQGRTGELFF
CDR3 DNA: TGTGCCAGCAGCTTGGGCCTTGGACAGGGTAGGACCGGGGAGCTGTTTTTT

V gene: TRBV18
J gene: TRBJ2-3
D gene: -
clone size: -
CDR3 protein: CASSPGAGRDTQYF
CDR3 DNA: TGTGCCAGCTCACCAGGGGCGGGGCGAGATACGCAGTATTTT

V gene: TRBV28
J gene: TRBJ1-5
D gene: -
clone size: -
CDR3 protein: CASSLFLSQWPQPQHF
CDR3 DNA: TGTGCCAGCAGTTTATTTTTGTCCCAATGGCCTCAGCCCCAGCATTTT

V gene: TRBV11-2
J gene: TRBJ1-6
D gene: -
clone size: -
CDR3 protein: CASSLNLDNSPLHF
CDR3 DNA: TGTGCCAGCAGCCTCAACTTGGATAATTCACCCCTCCACTTT

V gene: TRBV7-3
J gene: TRBJ2-1
D gene: -
clone size: -
CDR3 protein: CASSSSQGGEQFF
CDR3 DNA: TGTGCCAGCAGCTCCTCCCAGGGGGGTGAGCAGTTCTTC

V gene: TRBV11-3
J gene: TRBJ2-2
D gene: TRBD2
clone size: -
CDR3 protein: CASSLVAGVSGELFF
CDR3 DNA: TGTGCCAGCAGCTTAGTAGCGGGAGTGTCCGGGGAGCTGTTTTTT

V gene: TRBV6-2/TRBV6-3
J gene: TRBJ2-1
D gene: -
clone size: -
CDR3 protein: CASSLGVDEQFF
CDR3 DNA: TGTGCCAGCAGCCTCGGGGTGGATGAGCAGTTCTTC

V gene: TRBV6-2/TRBV6-3
J gene: TRBJ1-4
D gene: TRBD1
clone size: -
CDR3 protein: CASSSGQGTNEKLFF
CDR3 DNA: TGTGCCAGCAGTTCGGGACAGGGAACTAATGAAAAACTGTTTTTT

V gene: TRBV7-9
J gene: TRBJ2-5
D gene: -
clone size: -
CDR3 protein: CASSLRAGLETQYF
CDR3 DNA: TGTGCCAGCAGCTTAAGGGCAGGACTGGAGACCCAGTACTTC

V gene: TRBV7-2
J gene: TRBJ1-2
D gene: -
clone size: -
CDR3 protein: CASSPYVGGDYGYTF
CDR3 DNA: TGTGCCAGCAGCCCCTACGTCGGGGGTGACTATGGCTACACCTTC

V gene: TRBV2
J gene: TRBJ2-5
D gene: -
clone size: -
CDR3 protein: CASGLQARETQYF
CDR3 DNA: TGTGCCAGCGGCTTACAGGCACGGGAGACCCAGTACTTC

V gene: TRBV6-5
J gene: TRBJ2-7
D gene: TRBD1
clone size: -
CDR3 protein: CASTLDRGTYEQYF
CDR3 DNA: TGTGCCAGCACTCTGGACAGGGGAACCTACGAGCAGTACTTC

V gene: TRBV9
J gene: TRBJ2-7
D gene: TRBD2
clone size: few
CDR3 protein: CASSPRLAGPYEQYF
CDR3 DNA: TGTGCCAGCAGCCCCCGACTAGCGGGGCCCTACGAGCAGTACTTC

V gene: TRBV2
J gene: TRBJ2-3
D gene: -
clone size: -
CDR3 protein: CASSERGSTDTQYF
CDR3 DNA: TGTGCCAGCAGTGAGCGGGGTTCCACAGATACGCAGTATTTT

V gene: TRBV11-2
J gene: TRBJ2-7
D gene: TRBD2
clone size: -
CDR3 protein: CASSFTAGGISYYEQYF
CDR3 DNA: TGTGCCAGCAGCTTCACAGCGGGAGGCATATCCTACTACGAGCAGTACTTC

V gene: TRBV28
J gene: TRBJ1-1
D gene: TRBD1
clone size: -
CDR3 protein: CASTLGDRNTEAFF
CDR3 DNA: TGTGCCAGCACCCTCGGGGACAGGAACACTGAAGCTTTCTTT

V gene: TRBV6-5
J gene: TRBJ2-7
D gene: TRBD1
clone size: -
CDR3 protein: CASVSDRGYEQYF
CDR3 DNA: TGTGCCAGCGTTTCGGACAGGGGTTACGAGCAGTACTTC

V gene: TRBV11-2
J gene: TRBJ1-2
D gene: TRBD1
clone size: -
CDR3 protein: CASRDRGARGYTF
CDR3 DNA: TGTGCCAGCAGGGACAGGGGGGCTAGGGGCTACACCTTC

V gene: TRBV10-1
J gene: TRBJ2-5
D gene: -
clone size: few
CDR3 protein: CASSELRGGTQYF
CDR3 DNA: TGCGCCAGCAGTGAGTTGCGGGGAGGGACCCAGTACTTC

V gene: TRBV2
J gene: TRBJ1-1
D gene: TRBD1
clone size: -
CDR3 protein: CASRGTGVTEAFF
CDR3 DNA: TGTGCCAGCAGGGGGACAGGGGTGACTGAAGCTTTCTTT

V gene: TRBV30
J gene: TRBJ1-1
D gene: -
clone size: -
CDR3 protein: CAWTLRRENTEAFF
CDR3 DNA: TGTGCCTGGACCCTACGCCGGGAGAACACTGAAGCTTTCTTT

V gene: TRBV7-2
J gene: TRBJ2-2
D gene: -
clone size: -
CDR3 protein: CASSLALVRGLDTGELFF
CDR3 DNA: TGTGCCAGCAGCTTAGCGTTGGTGAGGGGACTCGACACCGGGGAGCTGTTTTTT

V gene: TRBV27
J gene: TRBJ1-6
D gene: -
clone size: -
CDR3 protein: CASSFRNNSPLHF
CDR3 DNA: TGTGCCAGCAGTTTCAGGAATAATTCACCCCTCCACTTT

V gene: TRBV3-1/TRBV3-2
J gene: TRBJ2-1
D gene: TRBD2
clone size: -
CDR3 protein: CASSQRRTSGKNEQFF
CDR3 DNA: TGTGCCAGCAGCCAACGTAGGACTAGCGGGAAGAATGAGCAGTTCTTC